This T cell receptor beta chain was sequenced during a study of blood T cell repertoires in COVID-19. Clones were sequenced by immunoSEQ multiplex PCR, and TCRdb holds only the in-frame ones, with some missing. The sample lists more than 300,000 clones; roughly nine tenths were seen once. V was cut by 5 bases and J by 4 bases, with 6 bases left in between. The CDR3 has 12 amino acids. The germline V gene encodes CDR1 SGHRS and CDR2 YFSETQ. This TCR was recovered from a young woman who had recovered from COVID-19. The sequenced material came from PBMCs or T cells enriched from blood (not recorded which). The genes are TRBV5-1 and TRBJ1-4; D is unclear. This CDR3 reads CASREFNEKLFF. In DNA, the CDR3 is TGCGCCAGCAGGGAGTTTAATGAAAAACTGTTTTTT.